The rows below give T cell receptor beta chains drawn from one sample of a study of monozygotic twins with inflammatory bowel disease. TCRdb re-called the 5' RACE reads; every CDR3 protein appears as one record, without DNA. This table holds under 200,000 distinct CDR3 sequences. The sample was blood. The receptors originated from a human donor with ulcerative colitis or Crohn's disease, or a healthy co-twin of an affected twin (not recorded which). CDR3s include the opening cysteine and the closing phenylalanine or tryptophan. Each record gives: J gene, V gene, CDR3 protein.

>TRBJ2-7|TRBV7-2
CASSSGGPILNEQYF
>TRBJ2-7|TRBV28
CASSLAGRFHEQYF
>TRBJ2-3|TRBV27
CASSIAGIADTQYF
>TRBJ1-4|TRBV4-3
CASSQEVQGGKLFF
>TRBJ2-1|TRBV5-5
CASRTSGTSYNEQFF
>TRBJ2-1|TRBV7-3
CASSLQGASGNEQFF
>TRBJ2-5|TRBV7-3
CASSPSDRQETQYF
>TRBJ2-1|TRBV11-1
CASRFQPLDRGKSYNEQFF
>TRBJ2-1|TRBV4-2
CTSSQDPGGQYNEQFF
>TRBJ2-2|TRBV5-1
CASSNRPTASGGFTGELFF
>TRBJ2-6|TRBV5-1
CASSLRTGGSLGANVLTF
>TRBJ2-4|TRBV7-3
CASSSPGQPLAKNIQYF
>TRBJ2-2|TRBV10-3
CAITEPGTYTGELFF
>TRBJ1-6|TRBV5-4
CASSPEGLQNSPLHF
>TRBJ1-5|TRBV5-1
CASSLEGIGNQPQHF
>TRBJ2-2|TRBV28
CASSPRPGQGAPGELFF
>TRBJ1-3|TRBV12-3/TRBV12-4
CASSSWGGTIYF
>TRBJ2-2|TRBV5-1
CASSLAQGGTGELFF
>TRBJ1-5|TRBV12-3/TRBV12-4
CASSKETLSNQPQHF
>TRBJ2-2|TRBV7-3
CASSSDRGENTGELFF
>TRBJ1-3|TRBV2
CASSQQQISGNTIYF
>TRBJ2-7|TRBV12-3/TRBV12-4
CASSPDYEQYF
>TRBJ2-2|TRBV7-3
CASSRGAMRSTGELFF
>TRBJ1-1|TRBV7-2
CASSPGAANTEAFF
>TRBJ1-1|TRBV6-1
CASTRQGAKNTEAFF
>TRBJ1-4|TRBV15
CATSRDRWDNEKLFF
>TRBJ1-1|TRBV5-1
CASSFLPGQQNTEAFF
>TRBJ2-3|TRBV5-1
CASSQQGASTDTQYF
>TRBJ2-3|TRBV14
CASSQGDPSTDTQYF
>TRBJ1-1|TRBV3-1
CASSQPVGAENTEAFF
>TRBJ1-4|TRBV28
CASSSNNEKLFF
>TRBJ2-7|TRBV12-3/TRBV12-4
CASSRSGRGYEQYF
>TRBJ2-7|TRBV20-1
CSAAGQGVFYEQYF
>TRBJ1-2|TRBV7-2
CASSPSPDLYGYTF
>TRBJ1-5|TRBV15
CATSRHNQPQHF
>TRBJ1-2|TRBV4-2
CASSQAPGQGYGYTF
>TRBJ2-7|TRBV5-1
CASSIDSLGYEQYF
>TRBJ2-5|TRBV5-4
CASKLAGVYQETQYF
>TRBJ2-2|TRBV18
CASSWGLAGGPNTGELFF
>TRBJ2-5|TRBV28
CASRRLAGVKETQYF
>TRBJ2-1|TRBV28
CASKTSGGYNEQFF
>TRBJ2-1|TRBV21-1
CASSKGGGDYNEQFF
>TRBJ2-4|TRBV2
CASSRVLAKNIQYF
>TRBJ2-5|TRBV20-1
CSARMSARAGETQYF
>TRBJ2-5|TRBV27
CASSLYREETQYF